This T cell receptor beta chain emerged from a study of shared clonotypes between healthy human individuals. This CDR3 region has 15 residues. Germline V gene sequence: CDR1 MDHEN, CDR2 SYDVKM. Trimming stripped 7 bases from V and 6 bases from J, with 22 bases between. For every subset, genomic DNA was evenly distributed across several immunoSEQ plates. Using immunoSEQ multiplex PCR, the repertoire was profiled, and TCRdb retains in-frame clones only, with some absent. The sample gives some 2,100,000 clones, roughly 91% of which show up once; more than 1.5% is in the top ten. Terminally differentiated effector memory CD45RA+ cells were left out of the naive CD8 fraction, which was CD45RO-negative and positively selected for CCR7.

This clonotype originated in a man younger than 35 in good health. Some clones in this sample may be carry-over from other donors' samples. Sequencing used naive CD8+ T cells from PBMCs. The chain uses TRBV28 and TRBJ2-7; no clear D gene. The CDR3 region has the DNA TGTGCCAGCACCCTTCTGACCGCGCTGAGTTCCGAGCAGTACTTC. Its protein is CASTLLTALSSEQYF.